These 26 T cell receptor beta chains were sequenced from one sample in a study of Graves' ophthalmopathy and Graves' hyperthyroidism. From RNA, the CDR3 regions of TCR beta chains were amplified and sequenced. The first round was an RT-PCR with HTBI primers, and the second round was a multiplex PCR. TCRdb re-derived calls from the multiplex PCR reads in MiXCR, one entry per CDR3 protein. Of hundreds of thousands of distinct CDR3 sequences in the sample, 21% were seen once. Material: peripheral blood. The receptor set was obtained from a woman aged 18-30 years with stable Graves' hyperthyroidism.

The V call is TRBV11-1, the J call TRBJ1-1; D remains unclear. Trimming took off 4 bases at V and 1 base at J, with 7 bases between the two ends. This CDR3 comprises 13 residues. The germline V gene has CDR1 SGHAT and CDR2 FQDESV (reference sequence). CDR3 bases: TGTGCCAGCAGCTATACATGGAACACTGAAGCTTTCTTT. The encoded protein is CASSYTWNTEAFF.

The chain joins TRBV2 to TRBJ2-5; 12 nucleotides line up with TRBD2. The germline V gene encodes CDR1 SNHLY and CDR2 FYNNEI. The V and J ends lost 4 bases and 4 bases, in that order; junction bases with no gene match: 4. The CDR3 has 15 residues. CDR3 coding DNA: TGTGCCAGCAGTGGGGCTAGCGGGGGGGGAGAGACCCAGTACTTC. Protein: CASSGASGGGETQYF.

This clonotype was recorded once. The chain uses TRBV12-3 or TRBV12-4 and TRBJ1-2; D possibly corresponds to TRBD1 (6 bases). The CDR3 is 15 residues long. The germline V and J ends were trimmed by 5 bases and 0 bases, with 13 bases remaining between them. The CDR3 spells CASSPGQQSNYGYTF. DNA for the CDR3: TGTGCCAGCAGTCCCGGACAGCAGTCTAACTATGGCTACACCTTC.

Many counts were recorded for this clonotype. The V and J genes are TRBV6-5 and TRBJ2-4; tentative D call: TRBD1 (5 bases). Deletions cut 2 bases from V and 4 bases from J, with 9 bases between. This CDR3 has 14 residues. From germline, CDR1 is MNHEY and CDR2 SVGAGI. This CDR3 reads CASSYGDSKNIQYF. The CDR3 region has the DNA TGTGCCAGCAGTTACGGTGACAGTAAAAACATTCAGTACTTC.

The V call is TRBV11-2, the J call TRBJ2-7, with 13 positions matching TRBD2. The CDR3 spans 17 residues. V shed 6 bases and J 3 bases; nucleotides not matched to a gene: 11. Germline V gene lookup returns CDR1 SGHAT and CDR2 FQNNGV. CDR3 bases: TGTGCCAGCAGAACCAGCCCGGGACTAGCGGGGTACTACGAGCAGTACTTC. Its protein is CASRTSPGLAGYYEQYF.

This clonotype was seen at least ten times. V and J are TRBV6-1 and TRBJ1-2; 10 nucleotides line up with TRBD1. V shed 5 bases, J shed 4 bases, and the junction held 7 bases outside the gene matches. Germline V gene sequence: CDR1 MNHNS, CDR2 SASEGT. CDR3 size: 15 residues. The CDR3 region is CASSRDRGLSYGYTF. The CDR3 DNA follows: TGTGCCAGCAGTCGTGACAGGGGGCTCAGCTATGGCTACACCTTC.

This clonotype showed up many times. The chain links TRBV29-1 to TRBJ2-7; TRBD1 might be the D (7 bases). This CDR3 is 14 amino acids long. Deletions cut 6 bases from V and 7 bases from J, with 22 bases between. CDR1 is SQVTM, CDR2 ANQGSEA, per germline. The CDR3 DNA sequence: TGCAGCGTCCAGGCGACAGGGAGGTTGTGGGAGCAGTACTTC. Protein product: CSVQATGRLWEQYF.

V is TRBV27 and J is TRBJ1-1, with D unclear. This CDR3 comprises 14 residues. The V and J ends lost 6 bases and 0 bases respectively, with 11 bases between them. The germline CDR1 and CDR2 sequences are MNHEY and SMNVEV (reference sequence). CDR3 sequence reads: CASSLNFMNTEAFF. The CDR3 bases are TGTGCCAGCAGCCTGAACTTCATGAACACTGAAGCTTTCTTT.

This clonotype was counted only a few times. In DNA, the CDR3 is TGTGCCAGCAGCTTAACGGGACTAGCGGGAGTGGAGACCCAGTACTTC. Protein sequence: CASSLTGLAGVETQYF. The chain couples TRBV7-2 to TRBJ2-5; 14 bases agree with TRBD2. CDR3 length equals 16 residues. J lost 5 bases, V lost 2 bases, and 4 bases had no gene match. Germline V gives CDR1 SGHTA, CDR2 FQGNSA.

In this sample, this clonotype turned up many times. V is TRBV18 and J is TRBJ1-1, with D possibly being TRBD1 (6 bases). The CDR3 is 12 residues long. V was pared by 1 base and J by 8 bases, with 8 bases between. CDR1 is KGHSH and CDR2 is LQKENI in the germline V gene. The CDR3 coding sequence is TGTGCCAGCTCACCACAGGGGGGAGAAGCTTTCTTT. It encodes CASSPQGGEAFF.

This clonotype was recorded many times. This rearrangement joins TRBV25-1 to TRBJ2-7; D is unresolved. V lost 3 bases and J lost 1, with 13 bases in between. Germline values: CDR1 MGHDK, CDR2 SYGVNS. The CDR3 has 15 amino acids. CDR3 DNA sequence: TGTGCCAGCAGTGACCCAAACGGGTTGTCCTACGAGCAGTACTTC. Amino acids: CASSDPNGLSYEQYF.

This chain connects TRBV19 to TRBJ1-2; no clear D. V was shortened by 5 bases and J by 4 bases, with 17 bases between the two germline ends. The germline CDR1 and CDR2 sequences are LNHDA and SQIVND (reference sequence). The CDR3 runs to 15 residues. Written as DNA, the CDR3 is TGTGCCAGTAGTGTAATAGCCGCGAGCGGCTATGGCTACACCTTC. It specifies CASSVIAASGYGYTF.

This clonotype was found many times. The chain joins TRBV19 to TRBJ2-2; D remains ambiguous. In germline, CDR1 is LNHDA, CDR2 SQIVND (reference sequence). This CDR3 contains 13 residues. Deletions cut 2 bases from V and 4 bases from J, with 5 bases between. In DNA, the CDR3 is TGTGCCAGTAGTATATTGAGCACCGGGGAGCTGTTTTTT. This gives the protein CASSILSTGELFF.

A few counts support this clonotype. It may be a read error: a sequence one base away is much more abundant. The genes are TRBV15 and TRBJ1-6; D gene uncertain. CDR3 length: 13 residues. Germline V lookup: CDR1 LNHNV, CDR2 YYDKDF (reference sequence). CDR3 nucleotides: TGTGCCACCAGCAGAGATCTGAATTCACACCTCCACTTT. This sequence encodes CATSRDLNSHLHF.

This clonotype was recorded many times. The chain combines TRBV7-2 with TRBJ1-2; D not resolved. Germline V lookup: CDR1 SGHTA, CDR2 FQGNSA. Trimming cost V 5 bases and J 2 bases, with 15 bases left between them. CDR3 length equals 15 residues. CDR3 bases: TGTGCCAGCAGCCTCCGGGAGATACCCAACTATGGCTACACCTTC. It is translated as CASSLREIPNYGYTF.

The table lists this clonotype with many counts. The J gene is TRBJ1-1, the V gene TRBV2, with a weak D call TRBD1 (5 bases). The CDR3 totals 13 residues. Germline CDR1 and CDR2: SNHLY and FYNNEI. Trimming stripped 7 bases from V and 5 bases from J, with 14 bases between. Here the CDR3 DNA reads TGTGCCAGCAAGAGGGAGGGGTTAACTGAAGCTTTCTTT. This codes for CASKREGLTEAFF.

This clonotype came up many times. The chain carries TRBV6-5 and TRBJ2-7; 7 nucleotides line up with TRBD1. CDR3 length equals 12 residues. The germline V gene encodes CDR1 MNHEY and CDR2 SVGAGI. V dropped 6 bases and J dropped 4; count of bases not matched to a gene: 3. DNA of the CDR3: TGTGCCAGCAGACAGGGGAGTTACGAGCAGTACTTC. It encodes CASRQGSYEQYF.

V usage is TRBV3-1 and J usage is TRBJ1-1, with TRBD1 as a possible D gene (5 bases). The V gene's germline CDR1 is LGHDT and CDR2 YNNKEL (reference sequence). Trimming took 4 bases from V and 6 from J, leaving 12 bases between them. The CDR3 sequence is 13 residues long. This CDR3 is CASSLSGGSEAFF. The CDR3, as DNA: TGTGCCAGCAGCCTCTCGGGGGGTTCTGAAGCTTTCTTT.

This clonotype was seen a handful of times. This chain links TRBV28 with TRBJ2-5; TRBD1 matches at 9 bases. V lost 1 base, J lost 5 bases, and 5 bases stayed unmatched. CDR3 length: 15 residues. The germline V gene encodes CDR1 MDHEN and CDR2 SYDVKM. The CDR3 bases are TGTGCCAGCAGTTTATTGGGGACAGGGCCGGAGACCCAGTACTTC. Translation: CASSLLGTGPETQYF.

This clonotype was detected ten times or more. The V gene is TRBV12-3 or TRBV12-4, the J gene TRBJ2-2; 11 bases line up with TRBD2. CDR3 length: 18 residues. V dropped 4 bases and J dropped 2; count of bases not matched to a gene: 9. The CDR3 coding sequence is TGTGCCAGCAGTTCCCTAACTAGCGGGAGCGTTAACACCGGGGAGCTGTTTTTT. Protein: CASSSLTSGSVNTGELFF.

A note on this clonotype: It may be a read error: a sequence one base away is much more abundant. This chain links TRBV28 with TRBJ2-2; D unclear. CDR1 and CDR2 (germline): MDHEN, SYDVKM. This CDR3 contains 13 residues. This chain's CDR3 is CSSSSPDHGELFF. In DNA form, the CDR3 reads TGTTCCAGCAGTTCCCCAGATCACGGGGAGCTGTTTTTT.

The sample holds many counts of this clonotype. The V and J genes are TRBV12-3 or TRBV12-4 and TRBJ1-2; D unresolved. The V end was cut by 3 bases, the J end by 9 bases, with 14 bases between. CDR3 size: 13 residues. The CDR3 loop is CASSFGLNDRYTF. For the CDR3, the DNA is TGTGCCAGCAGTTTTGGTTTGAATGATCGCTACACCTTC.

This clonotype has a handful of counts. This chain links TRBV5-1 with TRBJ2-2; 9 nucleotides agree with TRBD2. The length of the CDR3 is 16 residues. Germline lookup yields CDR1 SGHRS and CDR2 YFSETQ. Trimming took 1 base from V and 7 from J; bases not matched to a gene: 8. The CDR3 DNA follows: TGCGCCAGCAGCTTGCAGGCTAGCGGGACGGGCGGGGAGCTGTTTTTT. Protein sequence: CASSLQASGTGGELFF.

A remark on this clonotype: One junction end does not reproduce the germline sequence, and a read error may be involved. The J gene is TRBJ1-3, the V gene TRBV12-3 or TRBV12-4; D might be TRBD1 (6 bases). This CDR3 comprises 14 residues. The chain's CDR3 is CASIPGTIGNTIHF. The DNA of the CDR3 is TGTGCCAGCATCCCCGGGACAATCGGAAACACCATACATTTT.

There are many counts of this clonotype. Written as DNA, the CDR3 is TGTGCCAGCAGTCCAGGGAAGGCTAACTATGGCTACACCTTC. Residues: CASSPGKANYGYTF. The rearrangement joins TRBV6-1 to TRBJ1-2; maybe TRBD1 (5 bases). Germline CDR1 is MNHNS and CDR2 is SASEGT. V lost 5 bases to trimming and J lost 0 bases, with 10 bases between them. The CDR3 loop spans 14 amino acids.

This clonotype was counted at least ten times. This chain uses TRBV5-6 with TRBJ2-7; no reliable D call. With 2 bases removed from V and 0 bases from J, the gap between germline ends came to 12 bases. The CDR3 totals 15 residues. CDR1 SGHDT and CDR2 YYEEEE come from the germline V gene. CDR3 nucleotide sequence: TGTGCCAGCAGCTTTGGGCTCACTAACTCCTACGAGCAGTACTTC. It translates to CASSFGLTNSYEQYF.